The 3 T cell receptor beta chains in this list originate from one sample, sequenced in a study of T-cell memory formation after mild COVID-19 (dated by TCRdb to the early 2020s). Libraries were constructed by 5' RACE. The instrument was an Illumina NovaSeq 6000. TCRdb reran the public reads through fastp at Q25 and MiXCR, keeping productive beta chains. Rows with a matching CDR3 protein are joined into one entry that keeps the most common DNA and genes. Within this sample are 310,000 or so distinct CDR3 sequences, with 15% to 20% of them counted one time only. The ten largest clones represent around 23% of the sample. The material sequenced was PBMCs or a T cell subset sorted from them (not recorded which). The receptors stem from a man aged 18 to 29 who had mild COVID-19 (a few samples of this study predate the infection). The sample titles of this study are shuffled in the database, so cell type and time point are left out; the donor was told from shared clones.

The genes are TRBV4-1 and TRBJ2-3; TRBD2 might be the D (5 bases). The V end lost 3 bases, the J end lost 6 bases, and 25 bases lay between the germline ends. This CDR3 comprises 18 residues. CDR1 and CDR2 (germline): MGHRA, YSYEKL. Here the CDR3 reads CASSHPITYRGKGDTQYF. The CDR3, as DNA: TGCGCCAGCAGCCACCCTATAACCTACAGAGGGAAAGGGGATACGCAGTATTTT.

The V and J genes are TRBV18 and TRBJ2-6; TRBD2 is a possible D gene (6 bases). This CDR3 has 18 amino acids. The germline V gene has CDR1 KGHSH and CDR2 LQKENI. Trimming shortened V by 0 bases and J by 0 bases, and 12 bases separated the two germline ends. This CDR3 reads CASSPPGLLSSGANVLTF. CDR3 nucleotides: TGTGCCAGCTCACCACCGGGACTCTTGAGCTCTGGGGCCAACGTCCTGACTTTC.

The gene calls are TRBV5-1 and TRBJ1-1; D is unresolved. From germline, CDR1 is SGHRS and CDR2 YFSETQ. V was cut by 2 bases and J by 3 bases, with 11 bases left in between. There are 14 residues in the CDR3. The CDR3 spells CASSFTTGYTEAFF. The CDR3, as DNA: TGCGCCAGCAGCTTTACAACGGGGTACACTGAAGCTTTCTTT.